Each of the 15 T cell receptor beta chains below was sequenced from the same sample in a study of blood T cell repertoires in COVID-19. This table comes from immunoSEQ multiplex PCR, and its TCRdb copy is limited to in-frame clones, with some not included. The table shows 160,000 or so clones, with 70% to 90% occurring only once. Sequenced sample: peripheral blood. The origin of the receptors is a woman in her forties or fifties with COVID-19, enrolled during active disease.

This clone was detected once. The gene calls are TRBV4-3 and TRBJ1-6; D may be TRBD1 (5 bases). From germline, CDR1 is LGHNA and CDR2 YSLEER. This CDR3 region has 15 residues. Trimming removed 1 base at V and 6 bases at J, with 10 bases between. The CDR3 reads CASSQAWTPNSPLHF. As DNA, the CDR3 is TGCGCCAGCAGCCAAGCCTGGACACCTAATTCACCCCTCCACTTT.

This chain joins TRBV24-1 and TRBJ2-3; 7 bases fit TRBD2. The germline CDR1 and CDR2 sequences are KGHDR and SFDVKD. This CDR3 region has 15 residues. The ends lost 6 bases at V and 4 bases at J; junction bases unmatched: 9. CDR3 residues: CATSTTAGGADTQYF. The CDR3 DNA sequence: TGTGCCACCAGTACCACCGCTGGGGGGGCAGATACGCAGTATTTT.

This chain links TRBV4-3 with TRBJ1-1; a weak D match, TRBD1 (6 bases). CDR1 LGHNA and CDR2 YSLEER come from the germline V gene. Between the trimmed V and J ends, which lost 7 bases and 0 bases, there was a span of 12 bases. The CDR3 is 14 amino acids. CDR3 loop: CASKPTGLNTEAFF. CDR3 DNA sequence: TGCGCCAGCAAACCGACAGGCCTGAACACTGAAGCTTTCTTT.

The genes are TRBV7-9 and TRBJ2-7, with 11 nucleotides matching TRBD2. The germline CDR1 and CDR2 sequences are SEHNR and FQNEAQ (reference sequence). The V and J ends lost 4 bases and 0 bases, in that order; junction bases with no gene match: 5. The CDR3 spans 16 residues. DNA of the CDR3: TGTGCCAGCAGCTCTAGACTAGCGGGGTCCTCCTACGAGCAGTACTTC. The encoded protein is CASSSRLAGSSYEQYF.

In DNA form, the CDR3 reads TGTGCCAGCAGCTTAATGGGACAGGCAGCAGATACGCAGTATTTT. Translation gives CASSLMGQAADTQYF. V is TRBV7-3 and J is TRBJ2-3, with 8 bases fitting TRBD1. The length of the CDR3 is 15 residues. Trimming took 1 base from V and 4 from J; bases not matched to a gene: 4. CDR1 is SGHTA and CDR2 is FQGTGA in the germline V gene.

This chain links TRBV7-6 with TRBJ2-1; D might be TRBD2 (5 bases). V gave up 5 bases and J gave up 7 bases, with 18 bases separating them. Germline loops: CDR1 SGHVS, CDR2 FNYEAQ. This CDR3 contains 15 residues. In nucleotides, the CDR3 is TGTGCCAGCAGCATAAGATTATGGCCGGGAAATGAGCAGTTCTTC. Its translation: CASSIRLWPGNEQFF.

V is TRBV7-6 and J is TRBJ2-7, with D possibly matching TRBD2 (7 bases). V shed 6 bases and J shed 0 bases, with 15 bases lying between them. The CDR3 is made up of 15 amino acids. Germline V gene lookup returns CDR1 SGHVS and CDR2 FNYEAQ. CDR3 DNA sequence: TGTGCCAGCAGTTCCGGGGGGACACTCTCCTACGAGCAGTACTTC. Its protein product is CASSSGGTLSYEQYF.

The chain is built from TRBV7-2 and TRBJ2-7; D gene ambiguous. V dropped 1 base and J dropped 4 bases, with 14 bases sitting between them. Germline values: CDR1 SGHTA, CDR2 FQGNSA. This CDR3 has 15 amino acids. The CDR3 sequence: CASSLGQIISYEQYF. In DNA, the CDR3 is TGTGCCAGCAGCTTAGGTCAGATTATCTCTTACGAGCAGTACTTC.

This chain uses TRBV4-1 with TRBJ2-5, with TRBD2 identical over 11 bases. The germline gives CDR1 MGHRA, CDR2 YSYEKL. With V trimmed by 0 bases and J by 2 bases, 8 bases remained unmatched. This CDR3 has 18 amino acids. CDR3 bases: TGCGCCAGCAGCCAAGACCCCCCTAGCGGGGGGTTTCAAGAGACCCAGTACTTC. Translating it yields CASSQDPPSGGFQETQYF.

The V and J genes are TRBV27 and TRBJ2-1; 10 bases map to TRBD2. This CDR3 spans 15 amino acids. CDR1 is MNHEY and CDR2 is SMNVEV in the germline V gene (reference sequence). Trimming at V came to 3 bases and at J to 7 bases, leaving 6 bases not matched to a gene. The CDR3 reads CASSFSGGTWNEQFF. In nucleotides, the CDR3 is TGTGCCAGCAGTTTTAGCGGGGGGACGTGGAATGAGCAGTTCTTC.

The rearrangement uses TRBV19 and TRBJ1-2; TRBD1 might be the D (6 bases). The length of the CDR3 is 16 residues. The V end lost 2 bases, the J end lost 2 bases, and 15 bases lay between the germline ends. Germline values: CDR1 LNHDA, CDR2 SQIVND (reference sequence). The CDR3 protein is CASSIHRAKGNYGYTF. The CDR3 coding sequence is TGTGCCAGTAGTATACACAGGGCCAAAGGGAACTATGGCTACACCTTC.

The J gene is TRBJ1-2, the V gene TRBV4-2, with TRBD1 matching 10 bases. Per the germline V gene, CDR1 is LGHNA and CDR2 is YNFKEQ. Trimming at V came to 4 bases and at J to 1 base, leaving 3 bases not matched to a gene. CDR3 length: 15 amino acids. The CDR3 loop reads CASSPGQGVNYGYTF. CDR3 coding DNA: TGTGCCAGCAGCCCTGGACAGGGGGTTAACTATGGCTACACCTTC.

There are a few counts of this clone. The chain couples TRBV6-5 to TRBJ1-6; D is undetermined. The CDR3 has 12 residues. Germline V gene lookup returns CDR1 MNHEY and CDR2 SVGAGI. V shed 6 bases and J shed 9 bases, with 9 bases lying between them. CDR3 sequence: CASSSGTSPLHF. The DNA for the CDR3 is TGTGCCAGCAGCTCGGGTACTTCACCCCTCCACTTT.

CDR3 amino acids: CASSQDRVQDTQYF. The DNA for the CDR3 is TGTGCCAGCAGCCAAGACCGGGTTCAGGATACGCAGTATTTT. The chain joins TRBV14 to TRBJ2-3; no definite D call. The CDR3 has 14 residues. V was clipped by 0 bases and J by 6 bases, with 10 bases between them. Germline CDR1 SGHDN, CDR2 FVKESK.

Turning to this clone: Other nucleotide sequences in the sample specify the same CDR3. The chain couples TRBV2 to TRBJ2-2; 7 bases align to TRBD1. The CDR3 has 14 residues. Germline CDR1 reads SNHLY; CDR2 reads FYNNEI. The V gene end was trimmed by 6 bases and the J gene end by 3 bases; junction bases not matched to a gene: 4. CDR3 residues: CASRTGTDTGELFF. CDR3 DNA sequence: TGTGCCAGCAGGACAGGGACGGACACCGGGGAGCTGTTTTTT.